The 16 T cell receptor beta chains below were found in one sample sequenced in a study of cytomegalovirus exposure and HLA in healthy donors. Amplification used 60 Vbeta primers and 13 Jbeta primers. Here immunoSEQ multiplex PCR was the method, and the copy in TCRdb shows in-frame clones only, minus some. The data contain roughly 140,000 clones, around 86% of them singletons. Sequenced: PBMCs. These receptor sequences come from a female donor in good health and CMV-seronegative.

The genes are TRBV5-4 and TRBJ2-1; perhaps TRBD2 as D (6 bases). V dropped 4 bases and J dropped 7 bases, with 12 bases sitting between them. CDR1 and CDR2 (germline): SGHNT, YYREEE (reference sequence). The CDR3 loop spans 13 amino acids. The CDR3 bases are TGTGCCAGCAGCGCCCAACTAGCTAATGAGCAGTTCTTC. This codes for CASSAQLANEQFF.

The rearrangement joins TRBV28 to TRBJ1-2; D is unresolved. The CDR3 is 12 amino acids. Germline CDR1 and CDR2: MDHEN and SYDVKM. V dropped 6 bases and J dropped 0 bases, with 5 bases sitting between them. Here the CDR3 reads CASSPANYGYTF. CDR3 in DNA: TGTGCCAGCAGCCCAGCTAACTATGGCTACACCTTC.

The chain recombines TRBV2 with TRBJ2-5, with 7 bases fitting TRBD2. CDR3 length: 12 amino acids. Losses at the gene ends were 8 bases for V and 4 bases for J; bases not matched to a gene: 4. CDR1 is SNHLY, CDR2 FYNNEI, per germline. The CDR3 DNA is TGTGCCAGCCTGGGACTACCAGAGACCCAGTACTTC. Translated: CASLGLPETQYF.

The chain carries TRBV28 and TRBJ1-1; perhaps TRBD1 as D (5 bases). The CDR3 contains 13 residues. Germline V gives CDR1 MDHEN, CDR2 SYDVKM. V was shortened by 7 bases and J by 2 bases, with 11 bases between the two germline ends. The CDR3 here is CASIPGGNTEAFF. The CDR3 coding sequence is TGTGCCAGCATCCCCGGGGGTAACACTGAAGCTTTCTTT.

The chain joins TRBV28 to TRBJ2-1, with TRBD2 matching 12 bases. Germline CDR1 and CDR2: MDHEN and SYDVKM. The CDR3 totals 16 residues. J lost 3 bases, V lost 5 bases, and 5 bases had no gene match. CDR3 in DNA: TGTGCCAGCAGTCCGACTAGCGGGGGTAACTACAATGAGCAGTTCTTC. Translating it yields CASSPTSGGNYNEQFF.

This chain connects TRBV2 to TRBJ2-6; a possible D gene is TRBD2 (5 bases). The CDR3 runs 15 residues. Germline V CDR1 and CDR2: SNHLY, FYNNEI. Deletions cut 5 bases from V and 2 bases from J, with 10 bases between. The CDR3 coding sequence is TGTGCCAGCAGTATTAAGGGAGCTGGGGCCAACGTCCTGACTTTC. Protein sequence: CASSIKGAGANVLTF.

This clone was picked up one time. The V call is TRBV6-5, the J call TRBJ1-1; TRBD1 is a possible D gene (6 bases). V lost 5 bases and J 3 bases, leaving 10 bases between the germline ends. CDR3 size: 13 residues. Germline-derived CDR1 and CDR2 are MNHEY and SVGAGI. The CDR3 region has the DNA TGTGCCAGCAGTCCTACAGGGTACACTGAAGCTTTCTTT. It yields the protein CASSPTGYTEAFF.

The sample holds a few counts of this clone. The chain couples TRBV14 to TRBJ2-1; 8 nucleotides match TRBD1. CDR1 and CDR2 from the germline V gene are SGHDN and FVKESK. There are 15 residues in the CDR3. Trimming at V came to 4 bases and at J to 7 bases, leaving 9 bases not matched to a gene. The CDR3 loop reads CASSRRDRLSNEQFF. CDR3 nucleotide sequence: TGTGCCAGCAGCCGCCGGGACAGGTTATCGAATGAGCAGTTCTTC.

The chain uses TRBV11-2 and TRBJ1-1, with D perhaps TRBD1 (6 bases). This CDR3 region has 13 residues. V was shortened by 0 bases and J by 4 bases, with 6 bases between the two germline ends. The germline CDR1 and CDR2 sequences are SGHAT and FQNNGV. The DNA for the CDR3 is TGTGCCAGCAGCTTAGAGGACAGCACTGAAGCTTTCTTT. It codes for CASSLEDSTEAFF.

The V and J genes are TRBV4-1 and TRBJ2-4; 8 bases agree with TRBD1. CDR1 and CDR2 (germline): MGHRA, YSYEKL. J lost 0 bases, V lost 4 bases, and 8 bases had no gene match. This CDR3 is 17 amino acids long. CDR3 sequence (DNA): TGCGCCAGCAGCCGAGACGGACAGGGCATAGCCAAAAACATTCAGTACTTC. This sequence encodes CASSRDGQGIAKNIQYF.

The CDR3 bases are TGTGCCAGCAGTTTGTACACAGGGTCCTACAATGAGCAGTTCTTC. Amino acids: CASSLYTGSYNEQFF. The chain links TRBV27 to TRBJ2-1, with D perhaps TRBD1 (6 bases). V dropped 3 bases and J dropped 1 base, with 10 bases sitting between them. This CDR3 has 15 residues. The germline gives CDR1 MNHEY, CDR2 SMNVEV (reference sequence).

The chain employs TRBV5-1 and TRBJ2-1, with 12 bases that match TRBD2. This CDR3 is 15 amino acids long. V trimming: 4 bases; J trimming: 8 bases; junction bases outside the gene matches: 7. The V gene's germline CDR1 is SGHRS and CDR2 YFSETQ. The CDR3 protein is CASSPTSGRMDEQFF. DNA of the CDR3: TGCGCCAGCAGCCCTACTAGCGGGAGGATGGATGAGCAGTTCTTC.

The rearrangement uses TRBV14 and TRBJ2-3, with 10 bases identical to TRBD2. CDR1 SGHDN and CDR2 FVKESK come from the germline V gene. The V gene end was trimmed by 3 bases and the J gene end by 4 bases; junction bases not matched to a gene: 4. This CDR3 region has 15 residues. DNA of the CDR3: TGTGCCAGCAGCCAGCTAGCGGGAGTGTCAGATACGCAGTATTTT. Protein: CASSQLAGVSDTQYF.

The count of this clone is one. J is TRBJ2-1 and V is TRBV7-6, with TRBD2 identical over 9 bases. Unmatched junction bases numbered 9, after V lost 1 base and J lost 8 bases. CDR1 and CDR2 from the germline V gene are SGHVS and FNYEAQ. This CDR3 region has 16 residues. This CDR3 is CASSLGGGLALHEQFF. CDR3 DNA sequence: TGTGCCAGCAGCTTAGGGGGGGGACTAGCTCTACATGAGCAGTTCTTC.

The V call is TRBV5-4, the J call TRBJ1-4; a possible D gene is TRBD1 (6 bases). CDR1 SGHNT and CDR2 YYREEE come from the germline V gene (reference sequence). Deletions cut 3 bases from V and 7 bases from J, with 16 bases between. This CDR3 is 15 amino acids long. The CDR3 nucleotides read TGTGCCAGCAGCTCTACCGGGACAAGTGGTGAAAAACTGTTTTTT. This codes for CASSSTGTSGEKLFF.

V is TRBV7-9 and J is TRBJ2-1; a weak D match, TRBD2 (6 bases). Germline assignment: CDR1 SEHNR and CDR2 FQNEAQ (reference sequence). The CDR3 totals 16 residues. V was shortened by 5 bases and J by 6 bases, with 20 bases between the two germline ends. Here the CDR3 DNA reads TGTGCCAGCAGCCTAGGGGACTCTCCTGGAGGCAATGAGCAGTTCTTC. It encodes CASSLGDSPGGNEQFF.